This T cell receptor beta chain was observed in a study of shared clonotypes between healthy human individuals. This CDR3 contains 12 residues. Germline assignment: CDR1 SGHRS and CDR2 YFSETQ. V shed 0 bases and J shed 7 bases, with 5 bases lying between them. Every subset's genomic DNA went evenly onto several immunoSEQ plates. Sequencing used immunoSEQ multiplex PCR; TCRdb keeps in-frame clones, though not all of them. The table records approximately 97,000 clones, roughly two thirds of them present only once. The rearrangement links TRBV5-1 to TRBJ1-5; D ambiguous. The sequence came from a man aged 25 to 40 in good health. Source material: memory CD8+ T cells sorted from blood. Sample subset: CD45RO+ cells pooled with CCR7-negative TemRA cells. CDR3 amino acids: CASSLVSQPQHF. The CDR3 bases are TGCGCCAGCAGCTTGGTCAGCCAGCCCCAGCATTTT. Looking up the rest from reference TRBV5-1 and TRBJ1-5 gives the full variable domain: KAGVTQTPRYLIKTRGQQVTLSCSPISGHRSVSWYQQTPGQGLQFLFEYFSETQRNKGNFPGRFSGRQFSNSRSEMNVSTLELGDSALYLCASSLVSQPQHFGDGTRLSIL.